The next 4 T cell receptor beta chains were all read from a single sample in a study of blood T cells in healthy people across ages. Next came a second PCR, run for 7 to 11 cycles, which used a sample-barcoded 5' primer along with a J-beta primer mix. From the 5' RACE reads, TCRdb called clonotypes with MiXCR, one entry per CDR3 protein. The sample has 1.5 million to 2 million distinct CDR3 sequences; approximately 50% are singletons. Sequenced material: blood. Receptors were obtained from a woman aged 35 to 49 in good health.

The CDR3 sequence: CASFRDNSYEQYF. The CDR3 DNA reads as TGCGCCAGCTTCCGGGACAACTCCTACGAGCAGTACTTC. This sequence joins TRBV5-1 and TRBJ2-7; D perhaps matches TRBD1 (6 bases). Germline lookup yields CDR1 SGHRS and CDR2 YFSETQ. This CDR3 has 13 amino acids. V was pared by 7 bases and J by 0 bases, with 11 bases between. Supplemented by reference TRBV5-1 and TRBJ2-7, the full variable domain reads KAGVTQTPRYLIKTRGQQVTLSCSPISGHRSVSWYQQTPGQGLQFLFEYFSETQRNKGNFPGRFSGRQFSNSRSEMNVSTLELGDSALYLCASFRDNSYEQYFGPGTRLTVT.

This clonotype appeared a single time. This chain joins TRBV14 and TRBJ1-4; D perhaps matches TRBD1 (6 bases). Between the trimmed V and J ends, which lost 2 bases and 0 bases, there was a span of 7 bases. Per the germline V gene, CDR1 is SGHDN and CDR2 is FVKESK. This CDR3 contains 15 residues. CDR3 coding DNA: TGTGCCAGCAGCCAAAGACAGGCAACTAATGAAAAACTGTTTTTT. Translated, it gives CASSQRQATNEKLFF.

This clonotype was counted between two and nine times. The V call is TRBV11-2, the J call TRBJ1-1; TRBD1 might be the D (6 bases). CDR1 and CDR2 from the germline V gene are SGHAT and FQNNGV. The CDR3 extends over 15 amino acids. The V end was cut by 4 bases, the J end by 1 base, with 13 bases between. The CDR3 DNA is TGTGCCAGCAGCTCTCAACAGGGAGCGAACACTGAAGCTTTCTTT. This translates into CASSSQQGANTEAFF.

This CDR3 is CASSQVWSGVSDTQYF. The CDR3 nucleotides read TGTGCCAGCAGCCAAGTATGGAGCGGGGTTAGTGATACGCAGTATTTT. The rearrangement joins TRBV14 to TRBJ2-3; TRBD2 agrees at 7 bases. The germline V gene has CDR1 SGHDN and CDR2 FVKESK. The CDR3 is 16 amino acids. The V gene end was trimmed by 1 base and the J gene end by 6 bases; junction bases not matched to a gene: 10.